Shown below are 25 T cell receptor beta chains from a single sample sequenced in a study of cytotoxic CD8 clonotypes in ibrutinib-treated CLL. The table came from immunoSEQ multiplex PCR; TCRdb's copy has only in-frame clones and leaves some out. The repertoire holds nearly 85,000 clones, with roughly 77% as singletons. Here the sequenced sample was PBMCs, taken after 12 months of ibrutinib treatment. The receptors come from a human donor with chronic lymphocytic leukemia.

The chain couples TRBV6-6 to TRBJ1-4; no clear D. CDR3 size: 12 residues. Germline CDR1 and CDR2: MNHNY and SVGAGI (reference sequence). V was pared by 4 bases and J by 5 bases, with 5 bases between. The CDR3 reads CASSFENEKLFF. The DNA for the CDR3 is TGTGCCAGCAGTTTTGAAAATGAAAAACTGTTTTTT.

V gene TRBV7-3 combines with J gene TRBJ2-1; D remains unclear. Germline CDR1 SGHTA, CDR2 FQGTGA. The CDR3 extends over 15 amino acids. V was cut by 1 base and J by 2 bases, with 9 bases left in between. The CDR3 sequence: CASSLSSATYNEQFF. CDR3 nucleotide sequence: TGTGCCAGCAGCTTAAGCTCGGCAACCTACAATGAGCAGTTCTTC.

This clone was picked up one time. CDR3 sequence (DNA): TGCGCCACGGGGAGGGGGGGTCCCCAAGAGACCCAGTACTTC. It is translated as CATGRGGPQETQYF. The chain joins TRBV5-1 to TRBJ2-5, with D possibly matching TRBD2 (7 bases). This CDR3 spans 14 amino acids. Trimming cost V 9 bases and J 1 base, with 16 bases left between them. Germline CDR1 is SGHRS and CDR2 is YFSETQ.

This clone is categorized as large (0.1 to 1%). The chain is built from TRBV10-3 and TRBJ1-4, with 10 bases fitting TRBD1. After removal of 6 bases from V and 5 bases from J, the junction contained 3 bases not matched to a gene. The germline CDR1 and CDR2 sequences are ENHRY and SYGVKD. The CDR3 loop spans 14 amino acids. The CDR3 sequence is CAISDRGQNEKLFF. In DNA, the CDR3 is TGTGCCATCAGCGACAGGGGGCAGAATGAAAAACTGTTTTTT.

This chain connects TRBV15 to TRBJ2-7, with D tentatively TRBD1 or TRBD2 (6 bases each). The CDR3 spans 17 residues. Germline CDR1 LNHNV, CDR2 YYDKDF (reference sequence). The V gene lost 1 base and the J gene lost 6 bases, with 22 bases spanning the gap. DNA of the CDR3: TGTGCCACCAGCAGAGGGATCGCCGGGACACGGGGAGGCGAGCAGTACTTC. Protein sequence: CATSRGIAGTRGGEQYF.

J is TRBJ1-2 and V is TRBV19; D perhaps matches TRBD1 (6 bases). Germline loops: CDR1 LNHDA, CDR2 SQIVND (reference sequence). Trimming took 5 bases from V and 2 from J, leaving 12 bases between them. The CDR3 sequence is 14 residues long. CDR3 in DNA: TGTGCCAGTAGTTTTCAGGACAGAAACTATGGCTACACCTTC. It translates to CASSFQDRNYGYTF.

CDR3 in amino acids: CASSLDRDNQPQHF. The DNA of the CDR3 is TGTGCCAGCAGCCTGGACAGGGACAATCAGCCCCAGCATTTT. The chain carries TRBV28 and TRBJ1-5; TRBD1 agrees at 8 bases. Germline CDR1 and CDR2: MDHEN and SYDVKM. This CDR3 has 14 amino acids. Trimming removed 6 bases from V and 3 bases from J; junction bases left unmatched: 4.

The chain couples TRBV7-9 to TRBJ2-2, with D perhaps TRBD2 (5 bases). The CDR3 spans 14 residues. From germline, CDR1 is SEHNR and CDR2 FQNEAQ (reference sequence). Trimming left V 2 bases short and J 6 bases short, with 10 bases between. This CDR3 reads CASSLLRAAGELFF. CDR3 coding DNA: TGTGCCAGCAGCTTATTGAGGGCGGCCGGGGAGCTGTTTTTT. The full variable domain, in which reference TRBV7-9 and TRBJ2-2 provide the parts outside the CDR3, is DTGVSQNPRHKITKRGQNVTFRCDPISEHNRLYWYRQTLGQGPEFLTYFQNEAQLEKSRLLSDRFSAERPKGSFSTLEIQRTEQGDSAMYLCASSLLRAAGELFFGEGSRLTVL.

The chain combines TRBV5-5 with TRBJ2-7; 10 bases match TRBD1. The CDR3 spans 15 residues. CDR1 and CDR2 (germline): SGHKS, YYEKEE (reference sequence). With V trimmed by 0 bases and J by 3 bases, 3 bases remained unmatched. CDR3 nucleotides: TGTGCCAGCAGCTTGGGCGGGACAGGGGTCTACGAGCAGTACTTC. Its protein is CASSLGGTGVYEQYF. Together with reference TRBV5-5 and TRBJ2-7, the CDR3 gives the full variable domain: DAGVTQSPTHLIKTRGQQVTLRCSPISGHKSVSWYQQVLGQGPQFIFQYYEKEERGRGNFPDRFSARQFPNYSSELNVNALLLGDSALYLCASSLGGTGVYEQYFGPGTRLTVT.

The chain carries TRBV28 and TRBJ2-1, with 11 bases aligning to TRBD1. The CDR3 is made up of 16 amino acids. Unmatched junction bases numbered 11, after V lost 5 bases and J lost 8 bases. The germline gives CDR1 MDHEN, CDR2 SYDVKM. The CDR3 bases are TGTGCCAGCAGTGGGGAGGGACAGGGGGTTGTTGATGAGCAGTTCTTC. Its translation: CASSGEGQGVVDEQFF.

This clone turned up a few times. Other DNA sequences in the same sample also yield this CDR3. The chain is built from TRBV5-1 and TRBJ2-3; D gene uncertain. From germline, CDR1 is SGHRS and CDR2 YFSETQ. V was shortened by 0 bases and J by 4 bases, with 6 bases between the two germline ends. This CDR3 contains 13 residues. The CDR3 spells CASSLAGPDTQYF. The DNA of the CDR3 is TGCGCCAGCAGCTTGGCGGGTCCAGATACGCAGTATTTT.

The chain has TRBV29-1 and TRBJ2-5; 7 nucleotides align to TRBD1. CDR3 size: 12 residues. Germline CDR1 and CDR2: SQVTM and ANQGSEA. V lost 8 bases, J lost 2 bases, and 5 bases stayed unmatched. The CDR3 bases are TGCAGCTCACGGACAGGACAAGAGACCCAGTACTTC. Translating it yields CSSRTGQETQYF.

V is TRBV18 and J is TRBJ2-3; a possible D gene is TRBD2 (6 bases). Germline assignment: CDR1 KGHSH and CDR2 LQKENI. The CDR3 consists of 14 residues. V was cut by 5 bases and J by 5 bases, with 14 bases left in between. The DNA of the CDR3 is TGTGCCAGCTCAGTGACTCCCGGGGGAGATACGCAGTATTTT. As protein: CASSVTPGGDTQYF.

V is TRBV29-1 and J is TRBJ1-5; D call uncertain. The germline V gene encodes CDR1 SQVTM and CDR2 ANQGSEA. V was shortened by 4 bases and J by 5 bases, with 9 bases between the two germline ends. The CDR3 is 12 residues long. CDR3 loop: CSVGDGDQPQHF. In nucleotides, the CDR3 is TGCAGCGTTGGCGACGGTGATCAGCCCCAGCATTTT.

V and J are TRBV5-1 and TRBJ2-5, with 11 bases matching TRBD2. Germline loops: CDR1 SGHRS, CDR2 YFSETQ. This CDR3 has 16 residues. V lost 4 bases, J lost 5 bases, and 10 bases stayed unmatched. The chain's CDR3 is CASSATIAGGRETQYF. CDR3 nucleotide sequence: TGCGCCAGCAGCGCTACAATAGCGGGAGGGCGGGAGACCCAGTACTTC. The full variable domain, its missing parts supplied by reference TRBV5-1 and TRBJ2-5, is KAGVTQTPRYLIKTRGQQVTLSCSPISGHRSVSWYQQTPGQGLQFLFEYFSETQRNKGNFPGRFSGRQFSNSRSEMNVSTLELGDSALYLCASSATIAGGRETQYFGPGTRLLVL.

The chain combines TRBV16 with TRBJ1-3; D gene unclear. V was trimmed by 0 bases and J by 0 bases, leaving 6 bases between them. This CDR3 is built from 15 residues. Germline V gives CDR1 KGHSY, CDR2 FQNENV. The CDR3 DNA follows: TGTGCCAGCAGCCAATCAGGGTCCTCTGGAAACACCATATATTTT. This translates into CASSQSGSSGNTIYF.

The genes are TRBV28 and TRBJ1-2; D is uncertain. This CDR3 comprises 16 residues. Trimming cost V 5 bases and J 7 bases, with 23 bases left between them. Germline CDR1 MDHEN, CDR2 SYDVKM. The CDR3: CASSPPGAGGDGGYTF. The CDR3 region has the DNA TGTGCCAGCAGTCCACCGGGAGCGGGAGGAGATGGTGGCTACACCTTC.

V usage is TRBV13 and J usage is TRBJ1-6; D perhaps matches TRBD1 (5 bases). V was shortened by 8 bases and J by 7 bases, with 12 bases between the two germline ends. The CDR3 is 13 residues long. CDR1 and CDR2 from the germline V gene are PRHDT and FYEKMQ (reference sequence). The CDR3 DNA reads TGTGCCAGCGCCGGGGGGGAGAATTCACCCCTCCACTTT. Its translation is CASAGGENSPLHF.

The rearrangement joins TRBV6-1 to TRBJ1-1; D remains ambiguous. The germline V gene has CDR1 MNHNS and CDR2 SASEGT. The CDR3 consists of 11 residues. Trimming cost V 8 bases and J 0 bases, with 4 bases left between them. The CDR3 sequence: CASWLNTEAFF. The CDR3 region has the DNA TGTGCCAGCTGGCTGAACACTGAAGCTTTCTTT.

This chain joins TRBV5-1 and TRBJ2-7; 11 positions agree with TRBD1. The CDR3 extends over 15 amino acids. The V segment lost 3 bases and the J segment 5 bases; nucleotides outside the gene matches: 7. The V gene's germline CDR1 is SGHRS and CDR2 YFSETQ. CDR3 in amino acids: CASSWPDRGPDEQYF. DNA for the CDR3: TGCGCCAGCAGCTGGCCGGACAGGGGGCCGGACGAGCAGTACTTC.

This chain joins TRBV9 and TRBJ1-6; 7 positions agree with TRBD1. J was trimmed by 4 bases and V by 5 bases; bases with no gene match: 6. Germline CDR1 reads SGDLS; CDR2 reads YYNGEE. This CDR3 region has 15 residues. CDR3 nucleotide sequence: TGTGCCAGCAGTCCCCGGACAGGTTATAATTCACCCCTCCACTTT. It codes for CASSPRTGYNSPLHF. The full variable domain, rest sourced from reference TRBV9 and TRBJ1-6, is DSGVTQTPKHLITATGQRVTLRCSPRSGDLSVYWYQQSLDQGLQFLIQYYNGEERAKGNILERFSAQQFPDLHSELNLSSLELGDSALYFCASSPRTGYNSPLHFGNGTRLTVT.

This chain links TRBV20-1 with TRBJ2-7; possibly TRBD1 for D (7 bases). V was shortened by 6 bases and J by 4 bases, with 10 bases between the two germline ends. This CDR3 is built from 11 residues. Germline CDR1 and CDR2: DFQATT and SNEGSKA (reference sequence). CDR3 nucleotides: TGCAGTGCGGAGGGGGCTTACGAGCAGTACTTC. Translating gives CSAEGAYEQYF.

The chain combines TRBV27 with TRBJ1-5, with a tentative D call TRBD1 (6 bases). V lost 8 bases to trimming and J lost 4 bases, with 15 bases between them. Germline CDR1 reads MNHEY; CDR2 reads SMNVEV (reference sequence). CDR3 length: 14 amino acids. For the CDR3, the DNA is TGTGCCAGCGCCGGGGGGGCAAATAATCAGCCCCAGCATTTT. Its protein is CASAGGANNQPQHF.

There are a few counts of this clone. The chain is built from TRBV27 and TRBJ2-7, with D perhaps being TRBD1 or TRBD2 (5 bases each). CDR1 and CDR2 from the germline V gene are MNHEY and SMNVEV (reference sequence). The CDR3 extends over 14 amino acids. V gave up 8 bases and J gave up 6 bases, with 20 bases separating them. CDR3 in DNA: TGTGCCAGCCGCTCTCGGGGACCCTGGGGCGAGCAGTACTTC. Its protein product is CASRSRGPWGEQYF.

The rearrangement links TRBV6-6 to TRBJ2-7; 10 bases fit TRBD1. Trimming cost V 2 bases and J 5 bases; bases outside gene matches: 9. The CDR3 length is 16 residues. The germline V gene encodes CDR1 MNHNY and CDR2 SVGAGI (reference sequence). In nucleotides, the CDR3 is TGTGCCAGCAGTTACGGATCCGGGACAGGGGCCGACGAGCAGTACTTC. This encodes CASSYGSGTGADEQYF.